These 17 T cell receptor beta chains came from one sample sequenced in a study of cytomegalovirus exposure and HLA in healthy donors. Profiled with immunoSEQ multiplex PCR; TCRdb holds only in-frame clones, not every one. There are more than 95,000 clones in the sample; roughly 88% occur only once, and 4% to 6% lies in the top ten. Sequencing was done on a sample of PBMCs. These TCRs come from a man between 18 and 35 years old in good health and CMV-seronegative.

V and J are TRBV6-1 and TRBJ1-2; 7 positions agree with TRBD1. This CDR3 region has 17 residues. V was clipped by 4 bases and J by 5 bases; unmatched bases: 16. Germline V lookup: CDR1 MNHNS, CDR2 SASEGT. DNA of the CDR3: TGTGCCAGCAGTGCCTCGGGAGGGGGCGTGGGGGCATATGGCTACACCTTC. The encoded protein is CASSASGGGVGAYGYTF.

This chain uses TRBV19 with TRBJ1-2, with no clear D. Between the trimmed V and J ends, which lost 8 bases and 0 bases, there was a span of 13 bases. The CDR3 sequence is 14 residues long. CDR1 and CDR2 (germline): LNHDA, SQIVND (reference sequence). As DNA, the CDR3 is TGTGCCAGTTACCCAGGCAGACCTAACTATGGCTACACCTTC. This encodes CASYPGRPNYGYTF.

The chain is built from TRBV7-2 and TRBJ2-1, with TRBD2 identical over 10 bases. The CDR3 is 17 amino acids. The junction had 11 bases not matched to a gene; V was cut back by 1 base and J by 8 bases. Germline-derived CDR1 and CDR2 are SGHTA and FQGNSA. CDR3 bases: TGTGCCAGCAGCTTAGTGAGGGCTAGCGGGAGAGGCTATGAGCAGTTCTTC. Translated: CASSLVRASGRGYEQFF.

The rearrangement links TRBV4-2 to TRBJ2-1; 9 positions match TRBD2. CDR1 LGHNA and CDR2 YNFKEQ come from the germline V gene. The V segment lost 1 base and the J segment 5 bases; nucleotides outside the gene matches: 12. CDR3 length: 18 amino acids. The DNA of the CDR3 is TGTGCCAGCAGCCAAGTCCTAGCGGGGCCCAGCGGGAACAATGAGCAGTTCTTC. This gives the protein CASSQVLAGPSGNNEQFF.

This chain uses TRBV7-9 with TRBJ1-1, with a weak D call TRBD1 (6 bases). This CDR3 comprises 13 residues. The V end was cut by 6 bases, the J end by 5 bases, with 13 bases between. Germline V gene sequence: CDR1 SEHNR, CDR2 FQNEAQ (reference sequence). The CDR3 spells CASSPTGSTEAFF. DNA of the CDR3: TGTGCCAGCAGTCCCACAGGGAGTACTGAAGCTTTCTTT.

This clone showed up just once. The V gene is TRBV18, the J gene TRBJ1-2, with 9 bases aligning to TRBD1. V lost 4 bases to trimming and J lost 6 bases; unmatched junction nucleotides: 9. CDR1 is KGHSH and CDR2 is LQKENI in the germline V gene. This CDR3 is built from 15 residues. DNA for the CDR3: TGTGCCAGCTCACGCAATACAGGGGGCCCGGATGGCTACACCTTC. This translates into CASSRNTGGPDGYTF.

The chain joins TRBV5-1 to TRBJ1-1; 11 bases line up with TRBD1. J was trimmed by 1 base and V by 2 bases; bases with no gene match: 1. CDR1 is SGHRS and CDR2 is YFSETQ in the germline V gene. The CDR3 extends over 15 amino acids. CDR3 nucleotides: TGCGCCAGCAGCTTCGGGACAGGGGGGAACACTGAAGCTTTCTTT. The encoded protein is CASSFGTGGNTEAFF.

The V and J genes are TRBV5-1 and TRBJ2-1; 7 positions agree with TRBD2. The V segment lost 3 bases and the J segment 4 bases; nucleotides outside the gene matches: 13. Germline V gene sequence: CDR1 SGHRS, CDR2 YFSETQ. There are 17 residues in the CDR3. The CDR3 protein is CASSWARSAGMYNEQFF. The CDR3 DNA sequence: TGCGCCAGCAGCTGGGCGCGTTCAGCGGGAATGTACAATGAGCAGTTCTTC.

The V gene is TRBV13, the J gene TRBJ2-7; the D is unclear. The V end was cut by 5 bases, the J end by 4 bases, with 12 bases between. This CDR3 spans 13 amino acids. Germline V gene sequence: CDR1 PRHDT, CDR2 FYEKMQ (reference sequence). The CDR3 reads CASSPPTEYEQYF. CDR3 coding DNA: TGTGCCAGCAGCCCCCCGACTGAGTACGAGCAGTACTTC.

This chain joins TRBV4-1 and TRBJ2-7; 11 bases agree with TRBD1. The CDR3 has 16 residues. The V segment lost 0 bases and the J segment 4 bases; nucleotides outside the gene matches: 5. Germline values: CDR1 MGHRA, CDR2 YSYEKL. The CDR3 coding sequence is TGCGCCAGCAGCCAAGAGGGGACAGGGGGTCTGTACGAGCAGTACTTC. Translated, it gives CASSQEGTGGLYEQYF.

This clone was counted a single time. The rearrangement uses TRBV9 and TRBJ1-4; 7 positions agree with TRBD1. With 4 bases clipped from V and 4 bases from J, the junction kept 7 bases outside the gene matches. Germline values: CDR1 SGDLS, CDR2 YYNGEE. The CDR3 totals 15 residues. CDR3 nucleotide sequence: TGTGCCAGCAGCCCCGGGACAGCTTTTAATGAAAAACTGTTTTTT. Its protein is CASSPGTAFNEKLFF.

J is TRBJ1-2 and V is TRBV4-1; D ambiguous. Trimming took 0 bases from V and 0 from J, leaving 11 bases between them. This CDR3 region has 16 residues. CDR1 is MGHRA and CDR2 is YSYEKL in the germline V gene. The CDR3 loop is CASSQETATPNYGYTF. The CDR3 DNA reads TGCGCCAGCAGCCAAGAAACAGCCACACCTAACTATGGCTACACCTTC.

The chain combines TRBV10-3 with TRBJ1-2; 11 bases match TRBD1. The V gene end was trimmed by 8 bases and the J gene end by 2 bases; junction bases not matched to a gene: 7. CDR1 and CDR2 (germline): ENHRY, SYGVKD. The length of the CDR3 is 15 residues. The DNA for the CDR3 is TGTGCCATCGGGTCCCGGGACAGGGGGAACTATGGCTACACCTTC. Amino acid sequence: CAIGSRDRGNYGYTF.

The gene calls are TRBV5-1 and TRBJ2-1; TRBD2 agrees at 10 bases. The CDR3 spans 16 residues. V shed 0 bases and J 7 bases; nucleotides not matched to a gene: 7. Germline V gives CDR1 SGHRS, CDR2 YFSETQ. CDR3 sequence reads: CASSLDSGGIGNEQFF. DNA of the CDR3: TGCGCCAGCAGCTTGGATAGCGGGGGGATCGGAAATGAGCAGTTCTTC.

V is TRBV30 and J is TRBJ2-1; tentative D call: TRBD1 (5 bases). Trimming took 2 bases from V and 10 from J, leaving 15 bases between them. CDR1 and CDR2 (germline): GTSNPN, SVGIG (reference sequence). The CDR3 is 13 residues long. CDR3 coding DNA: TGTGCCTGGAGTCAGGGTAGGGGTCAGGAGCAGTTCTTC. Protein product: CAWSQGRGQEQFF. Full variable domain (remainder filled in from reference TRBV30 and TRBJ2-1): SQTIHQWPATLVQPVGSPLSLECTVEGTSNPNLYWYRQAAGRGLQLLFYSVGIGQISSEVPQNLSASRPQDRQFILSSKKLLLSDSGFYLCAWSQGRGQEQFFGPGTRLTVL.

CDR3 bases: TGCGCCAGCAGTGAAGGGACAAGTAGCAATCAGCCCCAGCATTTT. Amino acids: CASSEGTSSNQPQHF. The J gene is TRBJ1-5, the V gene TRBV10-2, with a weak D call TRBD1 (6 bases). CDR3 length: 15 residues. Germline-derived CDR1 and CDR2 are WSHSY and SAAADI. V dropped 3 bases and J dropped 0 bases, with 9 bases sitting between them.

The chain combines TRBV5-1 with TRBJ1-6; D is unclear. The CDR3 is 16 residues long. The V end lost 0 bases, the J end lost 4 bases, and 11 bases lay between the germline ends. Germline V CDR1 and CDR2: SGHRS, YFSETQ. The CDR3 DNA reads TGCGCCAGCAGCTTGGCGGGGATCCGGTATAATTCACCCCTCCACTTT. Protein: CASSLAGIRYNSPLHF. The variable domain in full, completed from reference TRBV5-1 and TRBJ1-6, reads KAGVTQTPRYLIKTRGQQVTLSCSPISGHRSVSWYQQTPGQGLQFLFEYFSETQRNKGNFPGRFSGRQFSNSRSEMNVSTLELGDSALYLCASSLAGIRYNSPLHFGNGTRLTVT.